This TCR beta chain comes out of a study of T cell responses to AZD1222 COVID-19 vaccine (dated by TCRdb to about 2021). For the wider study: AZD1222 recipients whose second dose came at about 4 weeks and those whose second dose came at about 12 weeks were combined into one group, since spike-specific TCR depth and breadth did not differ between the two schedules. TCR sequencing covered some 240 trial participants: 200 to 220 given two doses of AZD1222 and about 26 given two doses of MenACWY control vaccine. Enrollment into the trials was organized by age into subgroups of 18-55, 56-69 and 70-plus years, and those subgroups contained roughly 150, 30 and 60 TCR-sequenced participants, respectively. The study at large found these results: The vaccine-associated CD4 TCRs covered the entire spike protein, and the dominant responses fell in regions 160-218 and 743-854. Epitopes outside the regions mutated in the B.1.351 and B.1.1.7 variants were reportedly recognized by nearly half of the unique spike-specific TCRs. In the small 56-69-year group, the increase in depth fell short of significance, most likely because of low power. Because no day 14 peak-response samples were available, the repertoires could be characterized only after the peak T cell response. Participants were mostly white British, with more females than males. The authors suggested clonal diversity may have been underestimated. Spike-specific TCR breadth and depth rose significantly after two AZD1222 doses compared with day 0 and with MenACWY recipients. Only a handful of AZD1222 recipients were SARS-CoV-2 seropositive at baseline, limiting conclusions about previously exposed vaccinees.

The CDR3 regions of human TCRbeta chains were subjected to immunosequencing. Per the source publication's procedure: TCRs in the repertoires were compared against a reference library of SARS-CoV-2-specific TCRs that had been generated with the MIRA antigen-specificity platform. Breadth was defined as the fraction of unique TCRs that were SARS-CoV-2-associated. Depth was defined as the fraction of total T cells that were SARS-CoV-2-associated. Using the MIRA data, each spike-specific TCR was assigned both to the spike region to which the TCR was reactive and to a CD4 or CD8 class. Log10-transformed breadth and depth values were compared by one-way ANOVA with Sidak's multiple comparisons tests. TCRdb took over this immuneACCESS table, retaining in-frame rearrangements with V and J assigned. Such tables are incomplete; in checked studies, under half of the missing clones stem from an unresolved V gene, and the remainder is unexplained. The V and J calls and clone size come from that table; D and trimming were worked out from the DNA. In this sample the table shows around 120,000 clones, over 75% of which occur a single time. The ten largest account for roughly 7.8% of the sample.

In light of the paper, this sample's time point label describes: baseline before first vaccination. The vaccinee samples were drawn from two UK trials, COV001 and COV002, one of which was a single-blind randomized controlled phase 2/3 trial testing AZD1222 (ChAdOx1 nCoV-19) in healthy adults. Trial participant PBMC samples were collected at day 0 and day 28 after the second dose for TCRbeta chain sequencing. From the cysteine through the phenylalanine, the CDR3 covers 16 amino acids. The retained sequence is limited to the CDR3, 48 bases, with the frame set at the first base. CDR1 and CDR2, looked up from the germline V gene (reference sequence), are LNHDA and SQIVND. Trimming takes 6 bases off V and 10 bases off J; junction bases not matched to a gene: 18. This clone showed up just a few times. What this receptor recognizes is not known. The record has no base qualities; no much larger clone is one base away.

Here the sequenced sample was peripheral blood, taken on day 0 of AZD1222 vaccination. The chain couples TRBV19 to TRBJ2-1, and TRBD2 aligns with 7 junction nucleotides. This sequence originates from an adult in good health. CDR3 region: CASSLLGPAGSHEQFF. The bases are TGTGCCAGTAGCCTTTTGGGGCCAGCGGGGAGTCACGAGCAGTTCTTC.